This entry concerns a single TCR beta chain. What it recognizes is unknown. The sample is drawn from a study of T cell responses to AZD1222 COVID-19 vaccine. About the research overall: Investigators merged groups given second doses at roughly 4 or roughly 12 weeks. Study-level findings and limits: Unmutated variant regions are reportedly targeted by nearly half of spike-specific TCRs. Clonal diversity was possibly underestimated, and white British individuals and females predominated among donors.

After removal of 6 bases from V and 4 bases from J, the junction contained 14 bases not matched to a gene. Per the germline V gene, CDR1 is SGHAT and CDR2 is FQNNGV. The CDR3 length is 17 residues. The assay was immunoSEQ multiplex PCR, and TCRdb's table has in-frame clones only and misses some. The sample shows under 200,000 clones, 90% of them seen only once. Specimen: peripheral blood, collected on day 0 of AZD1222 vaccination. The chain joins TRBV11-2 to TRBJ2-7; the match to TRBD1 covers 11 bases. The TCR was taken from an adult in good health. Written as DNA, the CDR3 is TGTGCCAGCAGTTTTAACTCCAACCGGGACAGGGGGTACGAGCAGTACTTC. Its protein product is CASSFNSNRDRGYEQYF.